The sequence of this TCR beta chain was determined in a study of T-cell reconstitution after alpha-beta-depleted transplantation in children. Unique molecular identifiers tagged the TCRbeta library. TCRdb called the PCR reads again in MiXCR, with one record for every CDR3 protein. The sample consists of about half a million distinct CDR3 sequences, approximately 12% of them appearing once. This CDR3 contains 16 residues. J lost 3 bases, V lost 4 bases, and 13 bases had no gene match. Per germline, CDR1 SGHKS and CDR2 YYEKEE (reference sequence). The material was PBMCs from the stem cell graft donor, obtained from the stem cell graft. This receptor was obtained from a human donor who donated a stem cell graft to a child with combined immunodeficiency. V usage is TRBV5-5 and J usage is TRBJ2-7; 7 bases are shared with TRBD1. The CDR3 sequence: CASSLSDRDPFYEQYF. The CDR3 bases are TGTGCCAGCAGCCTGTCTGACAGGGACCCCTTCTACGAGCAGTACTTC.